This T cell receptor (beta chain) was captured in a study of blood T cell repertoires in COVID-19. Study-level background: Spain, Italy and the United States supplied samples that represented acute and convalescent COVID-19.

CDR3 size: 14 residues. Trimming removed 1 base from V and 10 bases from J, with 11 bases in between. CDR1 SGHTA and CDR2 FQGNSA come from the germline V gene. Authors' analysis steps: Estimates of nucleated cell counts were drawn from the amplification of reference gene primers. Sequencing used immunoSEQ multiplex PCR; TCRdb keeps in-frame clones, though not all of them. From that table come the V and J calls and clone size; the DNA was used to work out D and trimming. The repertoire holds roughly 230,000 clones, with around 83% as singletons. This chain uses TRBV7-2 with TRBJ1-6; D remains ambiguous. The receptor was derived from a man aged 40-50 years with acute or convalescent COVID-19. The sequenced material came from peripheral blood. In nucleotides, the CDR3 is TGTGCCAGCAGCTTAGGGACTCCCAAATCACCCCTCCACTTT. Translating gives CASSLGTPKSPLHF.